This passage covers 10 T cell receptor beta chains from one sample sequenced in a study of T cells in Graves' hyperthyroidism and ophthalmopathy. Authors of the study amplified TCR beta CDR3 regions from RNA transcripts. In the first-round RT-PCR of the TCR CDR3, the HTBI primer set was used. MiXCR was run by TCRdb on the multiplex PCR reads, yielding one entry per CDR3 protein. The sample lists hundreds of thousands of distinct CDR3 sequences, 11% to 15% occurring once. Sequencing was done on a sample of blood. The source of these receptors is a man aged 45-60 years with Graves' ophthalmopathy.

As to this clonotype: A read error may explain this, as a much larger clone is one base away. J is TRBJ2-7 and V is TRBV20-1; the match to TRBD2 covers 12 bases. The CDR3 loop spans 19 amino acids. Germline loops: CDR1 DFQATT, CDR2 SNEGSKA (reference sequence). The CDR3 region has the DNA TGCAGTGCTAGAGATGCAGGGAAGGCTAGCGGGAGGGGGGCCTACGAGCAGTGCTTC. This gives the protein CSARDAGKASGRGAYEQCF.

The sample holds many counts of this clonotype. The rearrangement uses TRBV12-3 or TRBV12-4 and TRBJ2-2; D may be TRBD2 (7 bases). The CDR3 is made up of 16 amino acids. Trimming pared 6 bases from V and 4 bases from J, leaving 18 bases between. CDR3 sequence (DNA): TGTGCCAGCAGCCTTAGGGGGGGGCTAAGCACCGGGGAGCTGTTTTTT. The encoded protein is CASSLRGGLSTGELFF.

This clonotype was counted between two and nine times. The chain has TRBV24-1 and TRBJ1-5, with 8 positions matching TRBD1. Trimming at V came to 5 bases and at J to 5 bases, leaving 7 bases not matched to a gene. The germline CDR1 and CDR2 sequences are KGHDR and SFDVKD. The CDR3 loop spans 15 amino acids. The CDR3 nucleotides read TGTGCCACCAGTGCCTCAGGGGGCCGGTATCAGCCCCAGCATTTT. Its protein is CATSASGGRYQPQHF.

This clonotype came up a few times. The rearrangement links TRBV10-3 to TRBJ2-1; 7 bases map to TRBD1. V shed 6 bases, J shed 10 bases, and the junction held 6 bases outside the gene matches. The CDR3 contains 12 residues. CDR1 is ENHRY and CDR2 is SYGVKD in the germline V gene. CDR3 region: CAISATGWEQFF. CDR3 nucleotides: TGTGCCATCAGCGCGACAGGGTGGGAGCAGTTCTTC.

The chain joins TRBV10-3 to TRBJ2-1; D unresolved. CDR3 length: 14 residues. CDR1 is ENHRY and CDR2 is SYGVKD in the germline V gene. The V and J ends lost 7 bases and 7 bases respectively, with 17 bases between them. This CDR3 is CAITLDSASNEQFF. CDR3 sequence (DNA): TGTGCCATCACCTTAGACTCCGCCTCGAATGAGCAGTTCTTC.

Ten or more counts support this clonotype. The chain links TRBV5-1 to TRBJ2-7, with 16 bases lining up with TRBD2. Germline V gene sequence: CDR1 SGHRS, CDR2 YFSETQ. The CDR3 contains 17 residues. Trimming took 7 bases from V and 3 from J; bases not matched to a gene: 10. CDR3 nucleotide sequence: TGCGCCAGCCCGTCTCCGGGACTAGCGGGAGGGTACTACGAGCAGTACTTC. As protein: CASPSPGLAGGYYEQYF.

This clonotype showed up many times. J is TRBJ1-1 and V is TRBV5-5; D is possibly TRBD1 (6 bases). Trimming shortened V by 1 base and J by 3 bases, and 7 bases separated the two germline ends. The CDR3 length is 13 residues. Germline-derived CDR1 and CDR2 are SGHKS and YYEKEE (reference sequence). The CDR3 loop reads CASSLNRDTEAFF. In nucleotides, the CDR3 is TGTGCCAGCAGCTTGAACAGGGACACTGAAGCTTTCTTT. Full variable domain (outside the CDR3, taken from reference TRBV5-5 and TRBJ1-1): DAGVTQSPTHLIKTRGQQVTLRCSPISGHKSVSWYQQVLGQGPQFIFQYYEKEERGRGNFPDRFSARQFPNYSSELNVNALLLGDSALYLCASSLNRDTEAFFGQGTRLTVV.

This clonotype was observed at least ten times. The CDR3: CASSLGLMDTSTDTQYF. As DNA, the CDR3 is TGTGCCAGCAGTTTGGGACTGATGGATACTAGCACAGATACGCAGTATTTT. The chain recombines TRBV12-3 or TRBV12-4 with TRBJ2-3; TRBD2 might be the D (6 bases). V gave up 3 bases and J gave up 0 bases, with 16 bases separating them. CDR3 size: 17 residues.

This chain connects TRBV27 to TRBJ2-7; 8 nucleotides line up with TRBD2. V lost 6 bases and J lost 0; bases outside the gene matches: 4. The germline V gene has CDR1 MNHEY and CDR2 SMNVEV (reference sequence). The CDR3 has 14 residues. The CDR3 spells CASSPREVSYEQYF. The CDR3 DNA reads as TGTGCCAGCAGCCCGCGGGAGGTCTCCTACGAGCAGTACTTC.

J is TRBJ2-1 and V is TRBV27; TRBD1 matches 7 bases. Germline-derived CDR1 and CDR2 are MNHEY and SMNVEV (reference sequence). This CDR3 is 14 amino acids long. The J segment lost 6 bases and the V segment lost 0 bases, leaving 2 bases of the junction unmatched. The CDR3 reads CASSLSTGSNEQFF. For the CDR3, the DNA is TGTGCCAGCAGTTTATCGACAGGGAGCAATGAGCAGTTCTTC.